This TCR beta chain was sequenced during a study of OX40 agonist ivuxolimab in advanced cancers. Study information: An agonistic human IgG2 monoclonal antibody against OX40 (CD134) was given. Findings and caveats of the study: Both CD4+ and CD8+ T cell populations in blood had undergone clonal expansion by week 6 at 0.1 to 3.0 mg/kg.

Profiling relied on immunoSEQ multiplex PCR, and the TCRdb table lists in-frame clones only, not all of them. The sample carries around 64,000 clones, around four fifths recorded once. As regards this clone: The antigen remains unidentified.

Specimen: CD4+ or CD8+ T cells sorted from blood, collected in a trial of the OX40 agonist ivuxolimab. The clonotype was recovered from an adult with an advanced solid tumor such as melanoma, head and neck, liver or kidney cancer.

CDR3 in DNA: TGTGCCATCAGTGAGACAGGGGCTGGGGATAATGAAAAACTGTTTTTT. It is translated as CAISETGAGDNEKLFF. This chain connects TRBV10-3 to TRBJ1-4; 7 bases agree with TRBD1. There are 16 residues in the CDR3. Germline CDR1 reads ENHRY; CDR2 reads SYGVKD. V lost 2 bases to trimming and J lost 4 bases; unmatched junction nucleotides: 7.